The present T cell receptor (beta chain) was sequenced within a study of cytomegalovirus exposure and HLA in healthy donors. Study-wide context: An earlier analysis found 110 million or so unique TCR beta sequences from approximately 190 million T cells.

The donors, nominally healthy at sampling, likely had unrecorded immune exposures. Vbeta (60) and Jbeta (13) primers were used in the PCR. Original methodology: As a later analysis found, there were 60 million to 90 million unique TCR beta chains, of which approximately 10 million were shared. TCRdb keeps only in-frame clones here, not all; method: immunoSEQ multiplex PCR. V and J calls and clone size follow that table, whereas D and trimming were derived from the DNA. The table shows 150,000 to 200,000 clones, with 80% to 90% occurring only once. The length of the CDR3 is 12 residues. Germline CDR1 and CDR2: SNHLY and FYNNEI. V was shortened by 7 bases and J by 4 bases, with 9 bases between the two germline ends. This clone showed up just once.

The chain is built from TRBV2 and TRBJ2-3; no clear D gene. This receptor was obtained from a man aged 30-40 years in good health and CMV-seropositive. The specimen sequenced was PBMCs. The CDR3 protein is CASTEYSDTQYF. The CDR3 region has the DNA TGTGCCAGCACTGAGTATTCAGATACGCAGTATTTT.